This T cell receptor (beta chain) was retrieved from a study of shared clonotypes between healthy human individuals. Per germline, CDR1 LNHNV and CDR2 YYDKDF (reference sequence). Trimming shortened V by 3 bases and J by 3 bases, and 8 bases separated the two germline ends. The CDR3 totals 14 residues. Donors were Caucasian adults residing in Nashville, Tennessee, USA. Turning to this clone: The target antigen is unknown.

General study results and limits: Generally, naive subsets came out with larger estimated richness than memory subsets. Depth was large, yet rarefaction showed that sorted-subset sequencing was incomplete. Roughly 5% of naive CD4 clonotypes were common to several donors.

Some clones are missing from TCRdb's copy, which holds only in-frame ones; the method was immunoSEQ multiplex PCR. Of hundreds of thousands of clones in the sample, about 78% were seen once. The TCR originated in a woman in her twenties or thirties in good health. The chain employs TRBV15 and TRBJ2-2; D may be TRBD1 (5 bases). Sequencing was carried out using memory CD4+ T cells sorted from blood. Subset in this sample: CD45RA-negative fraction. CDR3 sequence reads: CATSSQGYTGELFF. The DNA for the CDR3 is TGTGCCACCAGCAGCCAGGGTTACACCGGGGAGCTGTTTTTT.